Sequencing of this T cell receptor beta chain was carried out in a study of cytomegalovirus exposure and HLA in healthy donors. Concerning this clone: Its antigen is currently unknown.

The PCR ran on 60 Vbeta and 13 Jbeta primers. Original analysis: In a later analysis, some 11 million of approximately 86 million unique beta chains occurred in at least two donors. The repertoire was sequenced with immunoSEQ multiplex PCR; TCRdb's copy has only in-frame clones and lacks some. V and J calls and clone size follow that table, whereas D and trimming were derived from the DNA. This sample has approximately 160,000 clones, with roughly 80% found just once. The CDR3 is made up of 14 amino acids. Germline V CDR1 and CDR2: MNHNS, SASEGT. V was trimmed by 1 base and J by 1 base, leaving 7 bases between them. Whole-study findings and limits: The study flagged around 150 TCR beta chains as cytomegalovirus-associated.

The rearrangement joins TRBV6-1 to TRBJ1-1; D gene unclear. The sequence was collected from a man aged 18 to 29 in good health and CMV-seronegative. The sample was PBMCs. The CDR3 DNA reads TGTGCCAGCAGTGAAGTAACAGCGAACACTGAAGCTTTCTTT. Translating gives CASSEVTANTEAFF.